Following are 31 T cell receptor beta chains from one sample sequenced in a study of blood T cell repertoires in COVID-19. Sequencing was performed with immunoSEQ multiplex PCR; in TCRdb, only in-frame clones are kept and a portion is missing. Of about 310,000 clones in the sample, around nine tenths were seen once. The sequenced sample was PBMCs or T cells enriched from blood (not recorded which). These receptors originate from a woman aged 40 to 50 who had recovered from COVID-19.

The chain uses TRBV27 and TRBJ2-5; possibly TRBD2 for D (7 bases). The CDR3 contains 17 residues. Germline V CDR1 and CDR2: MNHEY, SMNVEV (reference sequence). V was cut by 6 bases and J by 1 base, with 21 bases left in between. CDR3 nucleotides: TGTGCCAGCAGCCATTCCCCGTTGGCGGGGGCCCAAGAGACCCAGTACTTC. Translation gives CASSHSPLAGAQETQYF.

The chain is built from TRBV24-1 and TRBJ2-3, with 7 bases matching TRBD2. The J segment lost 5 bases and the V segment lost 3 bases, leaving 10 bases of the junction unmatched. Germline CDR1 reads KGHDR; CDR2 reads SFDVKD. This CDR3 has 16 residues. The CDR3 region has the DNA TGTGCCACCAGTGATAATAGCGGGTCGAAGGGAGATACGCAGTATTTT. This sequence encodes CATSDNSGSKGDTQYF.

The chain recombines TRBV7-9 with TRBJ2-7; 9 nucleotides agree with TRBD2. The germline V gene has CDR1 SEHNR and CDR2 FQNEAQ (reference sequence). This CDR3 has 16 amino acids. V shed 5 bases and J 0 bases; nucleotides not matched to a gene: 8. Here the CDR3 DNA reads TGTGCCAGCAGCCCGGGACTAGCTGGCAGCTCCTACGAGCAGTACTTC. Translated, it gives CASSPGLAGSSYEQYF.

In this sample, this clone turned up a few times. The chain recombines TRBV30 with TRBJ2-3, with 7 nucleotides matching TRBD2. The CDR3 contains 16 residues. Germline V gene data show CDR1 as GTSNPN and CDR2 as SVGIG (reference sequence). The V gene end was trimmed by 2 bases and the J gene end by 6 bases; junction bases not matched to a gene: 14. The CDR3 is CAWSPRPGRGEDTQYF. The CDR3 coding sequence is TGTGCCTGGAGTCCACGACCCGGACGGGGGGAGGATACGCAGTATTTT.

The chain has TRBV28 and TRBJ2-5; tentative D call: TRBD2 (6 bases). Trimming removed 5 bases at V and 5 bases at J, with 9 bases between. CDR3 length equals 12 residues. Germline V gene sequence: CDR1 MDHEN, CDR2 SYDVKM. The CDR3 reads CASSGGWETQYF. The CDR3 DNA is TGTGCCAGCAGTGGGGGGTGGGAGACCCAGTACTTC.

The rearrangement links TRBV6-5 to TRBJ2-3; 12 bases line up with TRBD2. Looked up from germline, CDR1 is MNHEY and CDR2 is SVGAGI. The V segment lost 10 bases and the J segment 4 bases; nucleotides outside the gene matches: 9. The CDR3 totals 15 residues. CDR3 loop: CATDLAGGPADTQYF. CDR3 in DNA: TGTGCCACCGACCTAGCGGGGGGGCCAGCAGATACGCAGTATTTT.

This clone was found a few times. The gene calls are TRBV29-1 and TRBJ2-7; 8 bases fit TRBD1. Germline assignment: CDR1 SQVTM and CDR2 ANQGSEA. V lost 6 bases to trimming and J lost 3 bases; unmatched junction nucleotides: 7. The CDR3 runs 13 residues. CDR3: CSVSGTGSYEQYF. The CDR3, as DNA: TGCAGCGTATCCGGGACAGGTAGCTACGAGCAGTACTTC.

The chain couples TRBV11-2 to TRBJ1-1; no clear D gene. Germline V gene data show CDR1 as SGHAT and CDR2 as FQNNGV. This CDR3 contains 16 residues. Deletions cut 7 bases from V and 2 bases from J, with 20 bases between. In DNA, the CDR3 is TGTGCCAGCACCCTCGGCGGTGGCAGTGGAAACACTGAAGCTTTCTTT. Its protein product is CASTLGGGSGNTEAFF.

The V gene is TRBV7-2, the J gene TRBJ2-3; a weak D match, TRBD2 (6 bases). Per the germline V gene, CDR1 is SGHTA and CDR2 is FQGNSA. The V gene lost 1 base and the J gene lost 2 bases, with 7 bases spanning the gap. The CDR3 is 14 amino acids. CDR3 loop: CASSLVLATDTQYF. The CDR3 region has the DNA TGTGCCAGCAGCTTAGTACTAGCCACAGATACGCAGTATTTT.

The V call is TRBV3-1 (or the pseudogene TRBV3-2), the J call TRBJ1-1, with a tentative D call TRBD1 (6 bases). Trimming took 6 bases from V and 5 from J, leaving 13 bases between them. CDR1 LGHDT and CDR2 YNNKEL come from the germline V gene (reference sequence). CDR3 size: 13 residues. The DNA for the CDR3 is TGTGCCAGCAGGCCCAGGGGTGGGACTGAAGCTTTCTTT. This gives the protein CASRPRGGTEAFF.

J is TRBJ2-7 and V is TRBV29-1; the D gene is possibly TRBD2 (6 bases). This CDR3 is built from 14 residues. Germline V gene data show CDR1 as SQVTM and CDR2 as ANQGSEA. The germline V and J ends were trimmed by 6 bases and 5 bases, with 20 bases remaining between them. The CDR3 DNA sequence: TGCAGCGTCGACACCGGGACTGGGGGTCACGAGCAGTACTTC. Translation: CSVDTGTGGHEQYF.

Only one count was recorded for this clone. The rearrangement joins TRBV5-1 to TRBJ1-1; weak D call: TRBD1 (5 bases). V was trimmed by 0 bases and J by 3 bases, leaving 9 bases between them. There are 14 residues in the CDR3. In germline, CDR1 is SGHRS, CDR2 YFSETQ. CDR3 sequence: CASSLAGTDTEAFF. CDR3 DNA: TGCGCCAGCAGCTTGGCCGGGACTGACACTGAAGCTTTCTTT.

The chain combines TRBV5-6 with TRBJ2-1; 8 nucleotides match TRBD2. CDR3 length: 13 residues. V was clipped by 5 bases and J by 6 bases; unmatched bases: 4. The germline CDR1 and CDR2 sequences are SGHDT and YYEEEE. The CDR3 DNA is TGTGCCAGCAGACGGACTAGCAGCAATGAGCAGTTCTTC. This codes for CASRRTSSNEQFF.

This chain links TRBV7-9 with TRBJ2-7; 9 nucleotides agree with TRBD1. V shed 2 bases and J 6 bases; nucleotides not matched to a gene: 11. Germline V CDR1 and CDR2: SEHNR, FQNEAQ (reference sequence). This CDR3 comprises 16 residues. As DNA, the CDR3 is TGTGCCAGCAGCTTAAGCTTGGGACAGGGTTCAGGCGAGCAGTACTTC. Encoded protein: CASSLSLGQGSGEQYF.

This CDR3 is CAWSELEETQYF. CDR3 coding DNA: TGTGCCTGGAGTGAACTAGAGGAGACCCAGTACTTC. V and J are TRBV30 and TRBJ2-5; possible D gene TRBD2, 5 bases. Between the trimmed V and J ends, which lost 1 base and 5 bases, there was a span of 8 bases. The CDR3 sequence is 12 residues long. The V gene's germline CDR1 is GTSNPN and CDR2 SVGIG (reference sequence). Variable domain in full (rest from reference TRBV30 and TRBJ2-5): SQTIHQWPATLVQPVGSPLSLECTVEGTSNPNLYWYRQAAGRGLQLLFYSVGIGQISSEVPQNLSASRPQDRQFILSSKKLLLSDSGFYLCAWSELEETQYFGPGTRLLVL.

V gene TRBV28 combines with J gene TRBJ2-7, with D possibly being TRBD1 (5 bases). V gave up 6 bases and J gave up 0 bases, with 9 bases separating them. The CDR3 is 13 amino acids. Germline V gene data show CDR1 as MDHEN and CDR2 as SYDVKM. The CDR3 region has the DNA TGTGCCAGCAGGGGGCAGAGCTCCTACGAGCAGTACTTC. Residues: CASRGQSSYEQYF.

This clone has only a few counts. The chain has TRBV4-3 and TRBJ1-2, with TRBD1 matching over 8 bases. Germline trimming cut 4 bases from V and 3 bases from J; bases unmatched to any gene: 10. This CDR3 comprises 16 residues. Per the germline V gene, CDR1 is LGHNA and CDR2 is YSLEER. In nucleotides, the CDR3 is TGCGCCAGCAGCCCAGATCCACAGGGGGAGTACTATGGCTACACCTTC. It translates to CASSPDPQGEYYGYTF.

This chain links TRBV13 with TRBJ2-7; 10 bases are a match to TRBD1. The V segment lost 6 bases and the J segment 1 base; nucleotides outside the gene matches: 12. The germline gives CDR1 PRHDT, CDR2 FYEKMQ (reference sequence). This CDR3 contains 17 residues. The CDR3, as DNA: TGTGCCAGCAGACTATCCCGGGACAGGGGCTATTCCTACGAGCAGTACTTC. The encoded protein is CASRLSRDRGYSYEQYF.

This clone was detected only a few times. V is TRBV2 and J is TRBJ2-7; 8 bases map to TRBD1. Per the germline V gene, CDR1 is SNHLY and CDR2 is FYNNEI. Unmatched junction bases numbered 8, after V lost 6 bases and J lost 4 bases. This CDR3 comprises 14 residues. This chain's CDR3 is CASRPRTGNYEQYF. CDR3 nucleotide sequence: TGTGCCAGCAGACCTAGGACAGGGAATTACGAGCAGTACTTC.

The chain employs TRBV7-3 and TRBJ2-1; tentatively, D is TRBD2 (6 bases). The V end was cut by 4 bases, the J end by 6 bases, with 19 bases between. Germline CDR1 SGHTA, CDR2 FQGTGA. This CDR3 spans 16 amino acids. CDR3 region: CASSSPVAGRGNEQFF. In DNA, the CDR3 is TGTGCCAGCAGCTCACCCGTCGCGGGAAGGGGCAATGAGCAGTTCTTC.

Details on this clone: One junction end does not reproduce the germline sequence, and a read error may be involved. This rearrangement joins TRBV2 to TRBJ1-5, with D unresolved. Germline values: CDR1 SNHLY, CDR2 FYNNEI. CDR3 length: 14 amino acids. The CDR3 protein is CASTERRENQPQHF. CDR3 nucleotides: TGTGCCAGCACTGAAAGGAGGGAAAATCAGCCCCAGCATTTT.

V usage is TRBV18 and J usage is TRBJ2-7, with 11 bases lining up with TRBD2. The CDR3 length is 15 residues. Unmatched junction bases numbered 4, after V lost 4 bases and J lost 2 bases. The germline CDR1 and CDR2 sequences are KGHSH and LQKENI. The DNA of the CDR3 is TGTGCCAGCTCACGGGGACTAGCGGAAACCTACGAGCAGTACTTC. Translating gives CASSRGLAETYEQYF. Full variable domain (missing parts from reference TRBV18 and TRBJ2-7): NAGVMQNPRHLVRRRGQEARLRCSPMKGHSHVYWYRQLPEEGLKFMVYLQKENIIDESGMPKERFSAEFPKEGPSILRIQQVVRGDSAAYFCASSRGLAETYEQYFGPGTRLTVT.

This chain links TRBV7-3 with TRBJ2-1; the match to TRBD1 covers 7 bases. The CDR3 is made up of 14 amino acids. Germline V lookup: CDR1 SGHTA, CDR2 FQGTGA. Trimming removed 8 bases from V and 5 bases from J; junction bases left unmatched: 9. Here the CDR3 DNA reads TGTGCCAGCGGTCTGACAGGGTACAACAATGAGCAGTTCTTC. Protein sequence: CASGLTGYNNEQFF.

The V gene is TRBV30, the J gene TRBJ2-1, with unresolved D. With 1 base removed from V and 4 bases from J, the gap between germline ends came to 11 bases. The CDR3 contains 14 residues. Germline V gene data show CDR1 as GTSNPN and CDR2 as SVGIG (reference sequence). The CDR3 DNA follows: TGTGCCTGGAGTGGCCAGCGCTCATACAATGAGCAGTTCTTC. Residues: CAWSGQRSYNEQFF.

The table lists this clone with a count of one. V is TRBV19 and J is TRBJ1-5, with a tentative D call TRBD1 (5 bases). V lost 5 bases and J 8 bases, leaving 16 bases between the germline ends. This CDR3 has 14 amino acids. Germline CDR1 is LNHDA and CDR2 is SQIVND (reference sequence). CDR3 residues: CASSPGGDVEPQHF. The CDR3 region has the DNA TGTGCCAGTAGTCCCGGAGGGGACGTGGAGCCCCAGCATTTT.

Here the CDR3 DNA reads TGTGCCAGCAAAAAGAGATGGACAGATACGCAGTATTTT. This codes for CASKKRWTDTQYF. The V call is TRBV6-5, the J call TRBJ2-3; D uncertain. The germline V gene has CDR1 MNHEY and CDR2 SVGAGI. CDR3 size: 13 residues. The V end lost 7 bases, the J end lost 3 bases, and 11 bases lay between the germline ends.

The J gene is TRBJ1-5, the V gene TRBV7-2, with 8 bases fitting TRBD1. Germline values: CDR1 SGHTA, CDR2 FQGNSA. V lost 4 bases and J lost 9; bases outside the gene matches: 11. The CDR3 contains 15 residues. CDR3 DNA sequence: TGTGCCAGCAGCTCATCCTGGACAGGGAGCATGCCCCAGCATTTT. This encodes CASSSSWTGSMPQHF.

V gene TRBV15 combines with J gene TRBJ2-3, with D possibly being TRBD2 (6 bases). Germline lookup yields CDR1 LNHNV and CDR2 YYDKDF (reference sequence). V was clipped by 5 bases and J by 2 bases, with 11 bases between them. The CDR3 loop spans 14 amino acids. CDR3 coding DNA: TGTGCCACCAGCCGGGGCGGGGACACAGATACGCAGTATTTT. It is translated as CATSRGGDTDTQYF.

The V and J genes are TRBV7-2 and TRBJ2-2; D ambiguous. The CDR3 is 14 residues long. Germline lookup yields CDR1 SGHTA and CDR2 FQGNSA. V lost 2 bases and J 6 bases, leaving 10 bases between the germline ends. The CDR3 nucleotides are TGTGCCAGCAGCTTAATAAATATCCCCGGGGAGCTGTTTTTT. Translating it yields CASSLINIPGELFF.

The gene calls are TRBV6-6 and TRBJ1-2; D call uncertain. This CDR3 region has 15 residues. Germline V gene lookup returns CDR1 MNHNY and CDR2 SVGAGI (reference sequence). Trimming took 7 bases from V and 6 from J, leaving 21 bases between them. The CDR3 nucleotides are TGTGCCAGCATGGAGGGATCCTGGGTGTGGAATGGCTACACCTTC. Its translation is CASMEGSWVWNGYTF.

The CDR3 bases are TGTGCCAGCATCATAGGTGCTAGCGGGGGGGAGCTGGGTACGCAGTATTTT. Amino acids: CASIIGASGGELGTQYF. The chain recombines TRBV7-2 with TRBJ2-3; 12 bases map to TRBD2. This CDR3 comprises 17 residues. Losses at the gene ends were 7 bases for V and 8 bases for J; bases not matched to a gene: 16. Per germline, CDR1 SGHTA and CDR2 FQGNSA.